These 25 T cell receptor beta chains came from one sample sequenced in a study of T cells in Graves' hyperthyroidism and ophthalmopathy. The source material, RNA transcripts, was used to amplify TCR beta CDR3 regions. An initial round of RT-PCR targeting the TCR CDR3 relied on the HTBI primer set. TCRdb re-analysed the multiplex PCR reads in MiXCR, keeping a single row per CDR3 protein. The sample lists hundreds of thousands of distinct CDR3 sequences, about 15% occurring once. Source material: blood. The source is a woman aged 35 to 49 with Graves' ophthalmopathy.

This clonotype was seen at least ten times. The V gene is TRBV6-1, the J gene TRBJ1-1, with TRBD1 identical over 7 bases. The V gene end was trimmed by 10 bases and the J gene end by 1 base; junction bases not matched to a gene: 12. The CDR3 is 15 residues long. CDR1 and CDR2 from the germline V gene are MNHNS and SASEGT. The CDR3, as DNA: TGTGCCATCAGCGAAGCCTGGGACAGGAACACTGAAGCTTTCTTT. Protein product: CAISEAWDRNTEAFF.

This clonotype appeared many times. J is TRBJ2-7 and V is TRBV28; D call uncertain. Between the trimmed V and J ends, which lost 5 bases and 2 bases, there was a span of 10 bases. CDR1 is MDHEN, CDR2 SYDVKM, per germline. CDR3 length: 13 residues. The DNA for the CDR3 is TGTGCCAGCAGTCTACCACTTACCTACGAGCAGTACTTC. Its protein product is CASSLPLTYEQYF.

This clonotype was counted between two and nine times. V gene TRBV27 combines with J gene TRBJ1-6; D possibly corresponds to TRBD1 (5 bases). The germline CDR1 and CDR2 sequences are MNHEY and SMNVEV (reference sequence). The ends were cut back, 10 bases at V and 5 bases at J, with 6 bases in the middle. The CDR3 sequence is 11 residues long. The CDR3 sequence is CATGDNSPLHF. The CDR3 DNA follows: TGTGCCACGGGGGATAATTCACCCCTCCACTTT.

This clonotype was detected ten times or more. The chain uses TRBV28 and TRBJ2-7, with 11 positions matching TRBD2. V trimming: 8 bases; J trimming: 0 bases; junction bases outside the gene matches: 6. This CDR3 is built from 15 residues. Germline CDR1 MDHEN, CDR2 SYDVKM. The CDR3 loop reads CASLRTSGFSYEQYF. CDR3 coding DNA: TGTGCCAGCCTGCGGACTAGCGGGTTCTCCTACGAGCAGTACTTC.

This clonotype has ten or more counts. The V call is TRBV6-1, the J call TRBJ1-5; possibly TRBD1 for D (6 bases). The V gene lost 5 bases and the J gene lost 1 base, with 6 bases spanning the gap. The germline CDR1 and CDR2 sequences are MNHNS and SASEGT. The CDR3 runs to 13 residues. This CDR3 reads CASSQGSNQPQHF. The CDR3 DNA sequence: TGTGCCAGCAGTCAGGGGAGCAATCAGCCCCAGCATTTT.

This clonotype has ten or more counts. The CDR3 DNA reads as TGCAGCGTAAGAGAAGCGGGGGAAACGAACACCGGGGAGCTGTTTTTT. This translates into CSVREAGETNTGELFF. This rearrangement joins TRBV29-1 to TRBJ2-2, with 8 bases fitting TRBD2. This CDR3 contains 16 residues. Germline V CDR1 and CDR2: SQVTM, ANQGSEA. Losses at the gene ends were 6 bases for V and 0 bases for J; bases not matched to a gene: 9.

This clonotype was observed a handful of times. The chain has TRBV4-1 and TRBJ2-5; no definite D call. Trimming took off 1 base at V and 1 base at J, with 10 bases between the two ends. The CDR3 loop spans 15 amino acids. Germline CDR1 MGHRA, CDR2 YSYEKL. For the CDR3, the DNA is TGCGCCAGCAGCCAAGTCCCCCAGACCCAAGAGACCCAGTACTTC. Residues: CASSQVPQTQETQYF.

This clonotype has a count of ten or more. The chain has TRBV6-5 and TRBJ2-5; TRBD2 is a possible D gene (7 bases). This CDR3 is 17 amino acids long. Germline V gene data show CDR1 as MNHEY and CDR2 as SVGAGI. Deletions cut 4 bases from V and 4 bases from J, with 22 bases between. The CDR3 DNA reads as TGTGCCAGCAGTTTGGACCCCCCTCCGGGGGGCCTAGAGACCCAGTACTTC. Its translation is CASSLDPPPGGLETQYF.

The chain links TRBV19 to TRBJ2-1; 14 bases fit TRBD2. Germline V gene sequence: CDR1 LNHDA, CDR2 SQIVND (reference sequence). Trimming removed 6 bases from V and 9 bases from J; junction bases left unmatched: 4. The length of the CDR3 is 14 residues. The CDR3 is CASRGLAGEGEQFF. The CDR3 coding sequence is TGTGCCAGTAGGGGACTAGCGGGAGAAGGTGAGCAGTTCTTC.

This clonotype was found many times. The V gene is TRBV6-2 or TRBV6-3, the J gene TRBJ2-2; 10 nucleotides match TRBD2. The CDR3 has 16 residues. Per germline, CDR1 MNHEY and CDR2 SVGEGT. V lost 4 bases and J lost 1; bases outside the gene matches: 3. DNA for the CDR3: TGTGCCAGCAGTTTAATAGCGGGAGGGAACACCGGGGAGCTGTTTTTT. Amino acids: CASSLIAGGNTGELFF.

This clonotype has a count of ten or more. This chain connects TRBV6-1 to TRBJ1-2; no clear D. Trimming took 7 bases from V and 13 from J, leaving 16 bases between them. The CDR3 contains 11 residues. Germline V CDR1 and CDR2: MNHNS, SASEGT. The CDR3 is CASTPEQATTF. The CDR3 region has the DNA TGTGCCAGCACCCCGGAGCAGGCGACCACCTTC.

Ten or more counts support this clonotype. The chain combines TRBV29-1 with TRBJ1-2; TRBD1 matches 11 bases. Per the germline V gene, CDR1 is SQVTM and CDR2 is ANQGSEA. The CDR3 is 15 amino acids. V dropped 4 bases and J dropped 4; count of bases not matched to a gene: 8. CDR3 nucleotides: TGCAGCGTTGGGGGACAGGGGGAATCCGGCTATGGCTACACCTTC. Translation: CSVGGQGESGYGYTF.

In nucleotides, the CDR3 is TGTGCCAGCAGAGGGACAGGTCTCTCTGGGGCCAACGTCCTGACTTTC. Translated: CASRGTGLSGANVLTF. The chain has TRBV12-3 or TRBV12-4 and TRBJ2-6; TRBD1 aligns across 8 bases. The V and J ends lost 6 bases and 0 bases, in that order; junction bases with no gene match: 4. CDR3 length: 16 residues.

In this sample, this clonotype turned up a few times. The V and J genes are TRBV6-1 and TRBJ1-5; D perhaps matches TRBD1 (5 bases). V was pared by 7 bases and J by 1 base, with 11 bases between. Germline-derived CDR1 and CDR2 are MNHNS and SASEGT. This CDR3 contains 14 residues. Written as DNA, the CDR3 is TGTGCCAGCAAATCGGGGACGAGCAATCAGCCCCAGCATTTT. Residues: CASKSGTSNQPQHF.

This clonotype was observed many times. This chain uses TRBV19 with TRBJ1-5, with TRBD1 matching over 7 bases. The CDR3 contains 15 residues. J was trimmed by 2 bases and V by 4 bases; bases with no gene match: 5. CDR1 is LNHDA and CDR2 is SQIVND in the germline V gene (reference sequence). Written as DNA, the CDR3 is TGTGCCAGTAGTAGACAGGGCGAGGGCAATCAGCCCCAGCATTTT. Translated, it gives CASSRQGEGNQPQHF.

This clonotype was observed at least ten times. The V gene is TRBV6-1, the J gene TRBJ2-2; 7 bases fit TRBD1. The germline V gene has CDR1 MNHNS and CDR2 SASEGT. This CDR3 comprises 17 residues. J gave up 6 bases and V 6 bases, and 16 bases lay outside the gene matches. The DNA of the CDR3 is TGTGCCAGCAGCTTTACGGGGACAGTAGTAAAACCCGGGGAGCTGTTTTTT. Its protein is CASSFTGTVVKPGELFF.

This clonotype was picked up many times. The chain links TRBV6-2 or TRBV6-3 to TRBJ2-7; no firm D call. CDR1 and CDR2 from the germline V gene are MNHEY and SVGEGT. The CDR3 extends over 15 amino acids. Trimming removed 7 bases at V and 4 bases at J, with 20 bases between. The CDR3 is CASITPVTNGYEQYF. CDR3 nucleotide sequence: TGTGCCAGCATCACACCTGTCACTAATGGGTACGAGCAGTACTTC.

This clonotype was observed many times. The chain joins TRBV20-1 to TRBJ2-2, with 7 bases that match TRBD1. The trim removed 4 bases at V and 0 bases at J, leaving 2 bases unmatched. Germline V gene data show CDR1 as DFQATT and CDR2 as SNEGSKA (reference sequence). This CDR3 comprises 14 residues. CDR3 sequence: CSAKGTANTGELFF. DNA for the CDR3: TGCAGTGCTAAAGGGACAGCGAACACCGGGGAGCTGTTTTTT.

The table lists this clonotype with a few counts. The chain links TRBV5-4 to TRBJ1-2; 7 bases match TRBD1. V shed 3 bases and J 4 bases; nucleotides not matched to a gene: 12. This CDR3 contains 16 residues. In germline, CDR1 is SGHNT, CDR2 YYREEE (reference sequence). Here the CDR3 DNA reads TGTGCCAGCAGCTCGCTTTGGTCGGAGGGGGCCTATGGCTACACCTTC. It translates to CASSSLWSEGAYGYTF.

This clonotype was seen many times. CDR3 nucleotides: TGTGCCAGCAGTCAGGGTTTGGCCCAGTACTTC. It codes for CASSQGLAQYF. This sequence joins TRBV2 and TRBJ2-5, with a weak D call TRBD1 (5 bases). The germline CDR1 and CDR2 sequences are SNHLY and FYNNEI. Between the trimmed V and J ends, which lost 5 bases and 9 bases, there was a span of 10 bases. The length of the CDR3 is 11 residues.

This clonotype was seen many times. The chain carries TRBV30 and TRBJ2-7; no firm D call. V was clipped by 3 bases and J by 0 bases, with 9 bases between them. Per germline, CDR1 GTSNPN and CDR2 SVGIG (reference sequence). The CDR3 has 13 amino acids. CDR3 residues: CAWRDPYSYEQYF. The CDR3 coding sequence is TGTGCCTGGAGAGACCCATACTCCTACGAGCAGTACTTC.

In its sample, this clonotype was seen many times. The genes are TRBV28 and TRBJ1-5; perhaps TRBD1 as D (6 bases). Germline V gene data show CDR1 as MDHEN and CDR2 as SYDVKM. Trimming removed 6 bases from V and 0 bases from J, with 6 bases in between. The CDR3 runs 13 residues. CDR3 in amino acids: CASRQGSNQPQHF. The CDR3 bases are TGTGCCAGCAGACAGGGTAGCAATCAGCCCCAGCATTTT.

Ten or more counts support this clonotype. This sequence joins TRBV27 and TRBJ1-1, with D possibly TRBD1 on 6 matching bases. Trimming cost V 4 bases and J 5 bases, with 17 bases left between them. The CDR3 has 15 residues. CDR1 is MNHEY and CDR2 is SMNVEV in the germline V gene (reference sequence). The CDR3 coding sequence is TGTGCCAGCAGTTCAAAACAGGGATCTGGAACTGAAGCTTTCTTT. Amino acid sequence: CASSSKQGSGTEAFF.

This clonotype appeared many times. This rearrangement joins TRBV24-1 to TRBJ1-3, with 10 bases identical to TRBD1. Germline trimming cut 12 bases from V and 4 bases from J; bases unmatched to any gene: 14. The CDR3 is 16 residues long. Germline V gives CDR1 KGHDR, CDR2 SFDVKD. The CDR3 DNA reads TGTGCCGCCTACACTGACAGGGGGCGAATCGGAAACACCATATATTTT. It encodes CAAYTDRGRIGNTIYF.

This clonotype was counted many times. V and J are TRBV27 and TRBJ1-2; a possible D gene is TRBD1 (6 bases). Trimming stripped 5 bases from V and 6 bases from J, with 13 bases between. CDR1 is MNHEY and CDR2 is SMNVEV in the germline V gene (reference sequence). This CDR3 is built from 13 residues. The CDR3 loop reads CASSPRQDDGYTF. CDR3 nucleotide sequence: TGTGCCAGCAGTCCCAGACAGGATGATGGCTACACCTTC.